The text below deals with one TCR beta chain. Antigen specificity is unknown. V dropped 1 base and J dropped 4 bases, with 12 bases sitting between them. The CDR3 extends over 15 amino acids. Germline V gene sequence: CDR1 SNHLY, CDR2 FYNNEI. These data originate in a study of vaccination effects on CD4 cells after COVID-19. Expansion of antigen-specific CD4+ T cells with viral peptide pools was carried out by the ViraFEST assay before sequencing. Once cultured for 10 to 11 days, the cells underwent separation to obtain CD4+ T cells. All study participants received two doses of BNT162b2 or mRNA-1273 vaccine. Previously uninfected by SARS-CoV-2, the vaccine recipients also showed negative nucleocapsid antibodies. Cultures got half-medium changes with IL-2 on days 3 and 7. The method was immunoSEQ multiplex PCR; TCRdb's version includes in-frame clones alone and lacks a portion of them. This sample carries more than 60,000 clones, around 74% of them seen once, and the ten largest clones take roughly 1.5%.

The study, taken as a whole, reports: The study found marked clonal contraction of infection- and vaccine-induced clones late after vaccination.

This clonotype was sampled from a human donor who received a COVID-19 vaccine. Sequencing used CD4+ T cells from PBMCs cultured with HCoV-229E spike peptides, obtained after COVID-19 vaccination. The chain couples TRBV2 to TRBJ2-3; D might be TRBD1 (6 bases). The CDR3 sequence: CASSEDQTGPDTQYF. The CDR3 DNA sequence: TGTGCCAGCAGTGAAGACCAGACAGGTCCAGATACGCAGTATTTT.